Given below is one T cell receptor (beta chain) in context. Its specificity is unknown. Trimming shortened V by 5 bases and J by 8 bases, and 9 bases separated the two germline ends. The CDR3 is 11 amino acids. CDR1 and CDR2 (germline): SEHNR, FQNEAQ (reference sequence). Some clones are missing from TCRdb's copy, which holds only in-frame ones; the method was immunoSEQ multiplex PCR. Of under 170,000 clones detected, more than 85% appear once; the ten largest clones hold roughly 3.3%. This entry comes from a study of T cell responses to AZD1222 COVID-19 vaccine. Study-level findings and limits: Unmutated variant regions are reportedly the target of nearly half of TCRs that are spike-specific.

The clonotype originates from an adult who received the AZD1222 COVID-19 vaccine. The V and J genes are TRBV7-9 and TRBJ1-1; D is unclear. Sequences were derived from peripheral blood, sampled 28 days after the second AZD1222 dose. The CDR3 DNA follows: TGTGCCAGCAGCCCGCTTACCGAAGCTTTCTTT. Encoded protein: CASSPLTEAFF.